These 6 T cell receptor beta chains came from one sample sequenced in a study of identical twins. TCRdb re-called the 5' RACE reads through MiXCR, storing one row per CDR3 protein. The table shows hundreds of thousands of distinct CDR3 sequences, with 21% occurring only once. This sample was shared with a second study, whose subject was T cells expressing NK-cell markers.

The sample taken for sequencing was PBMCs. The receptors were gathered from a woman between 18 and 29 years old in good health.

This clonotype has just one count. The rearrangement links TRBV19 to TRBJ2-2; a weak D match, TRBD2 (6 bases). The CDR3 consists of 17 residues. With 3 bases removed from V and 2 bases from J, the gap between germline ends came to 16 bases. CDR1 and CDR2 from the germline V gene are LNHDA and SQIVND (reference sequence). The CDR3, as DNA: TGTGCCAGTAGTATTTGGACTAAAAACCCTAACACCGGGGAGCTGTTTTTT. It encodes CASSIWTKNPNTGELFF.

This clonotype appeared a few times. This sequence joins TRBV11-2 and TRBJ2-3; 9 bases fit TRBD2. CDR1 and CDR2 (germline): SGHAT, FQNNGV. This CDR3 is built from 15 residues. The V segment lost 5 bases and the J segment 4 bases; nucleotides outside the gene matches: 7. In DNA, the CDR3 is TGTGCCAGCAGCGTACCGGGACTAGCCTCAGATACGCAGTATTTT. Residues: CASSVPGLASDTQYF.

This clonotype showed up just a few times. The CDR3 sequence: CSAPGLAVLNSYNEQFF. The CDR3 nucleotides are TGCAGTGCCCCCGGACTAGCGGTCCTGAACTCCTACAATGAGCAGTTCTTC. The V call is TRBV20-1, the J call TRBJ2-1; TRBD2 matches 10 bases. CDR1 is DFQATT, CDR2 SNEGSKA, per germline (reference sequence). V lost 6 bases to trimming and J lost 0 bases; unmatched junction nucleotides: 11. CDR3 length: 17 amino acids.

This chain joins TRBV5-1 and TRBJ2-5; 10 nucleotides agree with TRBD2. This CDR3 is 15 amino acids long. J lost 4 bases, V lost 2 bases, and 5 bases had no gene match. From germline, CDR1 is SGHRS and CDR2 YFSETQ. CDR3 nucleotide sequence: TGCGCCAGCAGCTTTCAGGGACTAGCGACAGAGACCCAGTACTTC. This sequence encodes CASSFQGLATETQYF.

Only a few counts were recorded for this clonotype. The CDR3 region has the DNA TGTGCCAGCAGCTTAGTGTCCGCCTTCTATGGCTACACCTTC. Its translation: CASSLVSAFYGYTF. The chain couples TRBV7-2 to TRBJ1-2; D not certain. The CDR3 is 14 residues long. CDR1 SGHTA and CDR2 FQGNSA come from the germline V gene. The V gene lost 1 base and the J gene lost 4 bases, with 10 bases spanning the gap. Full variable domain (missing parts from reference TRBV7-2 and TRBJ1-2): GAGVSQSPSNKVTEKGKDVELRCDPISGHTALYWYRQSLGQGLEFLIYFQGNSAPDKSGLPSDRFSAERTGGSVSTLTIQRTQQEDSAVYLCASSLVSAFYGYTFGSGTRLTVV.

This chain joins TRBV20-1 and TRBJ2-7, with D maybe TRBD1 (5 bases). Germline V gene lookup returns CDR1 DFQATT and CDR2 SNEGSKA (reference sequence). Trimming shortened V by 2 bases and J by 4 bases, and 12 bases separated the two germline ends. The CDR3 contains 13 residues. The CDR3 loop is CSARIITGYEQYF. DNA of the CDR3: TGCAGTGCTAGAATTATTACAGGTTACGAGCAGTACTTC.